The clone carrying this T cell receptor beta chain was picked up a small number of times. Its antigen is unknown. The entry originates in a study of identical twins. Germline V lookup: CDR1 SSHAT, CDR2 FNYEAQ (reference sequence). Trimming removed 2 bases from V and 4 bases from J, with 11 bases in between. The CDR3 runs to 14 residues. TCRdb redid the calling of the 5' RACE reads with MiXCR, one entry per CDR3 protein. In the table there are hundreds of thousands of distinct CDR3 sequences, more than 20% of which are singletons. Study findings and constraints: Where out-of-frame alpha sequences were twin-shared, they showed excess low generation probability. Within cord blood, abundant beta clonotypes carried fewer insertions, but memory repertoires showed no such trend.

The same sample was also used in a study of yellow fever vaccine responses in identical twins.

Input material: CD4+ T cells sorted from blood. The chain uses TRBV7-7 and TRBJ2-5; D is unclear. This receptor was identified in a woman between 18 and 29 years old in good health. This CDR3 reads CASSLFLVGETQYF. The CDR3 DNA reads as TGTGCCAGCAGCTTATTTCTGGTCGGAGAGACCCAGTACTTC. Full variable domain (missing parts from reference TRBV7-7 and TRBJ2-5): GAGVSQSPRYKVTKRGQDVTLRCDPISSHATLYWYQQALGQGPEFLTYFNYEAQPDKSGLPSDRFSAERPEGSISTLTIQRTEQRDSAMYRCASSLFLVGETQYFGPGTRLLVL.